This T cell receptor beta chain was profiled in a study of blood T cells in healthy people across ages. This clonotype was detected a few times. Next came a second PCR, run for about 6 to 11 cycles, which used a sample-barcoded 5' primer along with a J-beta primer mix. The authors tagged each cDNA molecule using a template-switch adaptor with 12 random nucleotides. Via MiXCR, TCRdb re-called the 5' RACE reads, giving one row per CDR3 protein. The sample shows 650,000 to 1,000,000 distinct CDR3 sequences, approximately 35% of them seen only once. V gave up 11 bases and J gave up 12 bases, with 17 bases separating them. Germline V gives CDR1 SNHLY, CDR2 FYNNEI. CDR3 length equals 11 residues.

The chain has TRBV2 and TRBJ2-1; D might be TRBD2 (7 bases). The TCR sequence derives from a man between 18 and 35 years old in good health. The source material was blood. CDR3 amino acids: CAGGGGLWQFF. CDR3 coding DNA: TGTGCCGGGGGGGGCGGTCTTTGGCAGTTCTTC. Drawing the rest from reference TRBV2 and TRBJ2-1, the complete variable domain is EPEVTQTPSHQVTQMGQEVILRCVPISNHLYFYWYRQILGQKVEFLVSFYNNEISEKSEIFDDQFSVERPDGSNFTLKIRSTKLEDSAMYFCAGGGGLWQFFGPGTRLTVL.